This entry is about one T cell receptor (beta chain). Under the authors' procedure: Amplified reference gene primers provided the basis for estimating nucleated cell counts. The table came from immunoSEQ multiplex PCR; TCRdb's copy has only in-frame clones and leaves some out. V, J and clone size reflect that table, while D and trimming were determined from the DNA. The sample consists of some 390,000 clones, about 87% of them appearing once. These data belong to a study of blood T cell repertoires in COVID-19. The wider study: Spain, Italy and the United States supplied samples that represented acute and convalescent COVID-19. Sample material is recorded as cDNA or gDNA derived from T cells, B-cell-depleted T cells, or PBMCs.

The CDR3 contains 12 residues. Between the trimmed V and J ends, which lost 5 bases and 6 bases, there was a span of 9 bases. Germline V gene lookup returns CDR1 SGHAT and CDR2 FQNNGV. The source material was peripheral blood. This chain connects TRBV11-2 to TRBJ2-3; D is unresolved. This TCR derives from a human donor in a cohort sampled during active COVID-19. The DNA for the CDR3 is TGTGCCAGCAGCCGGAGCGTGGATACGCAGTATTTT. Its protein product is CASSRSVDTQYF.